The sample holds a few counts of the clone carrying this TCR beta chain. The data stem from a study of T cells in Graves' hyperthyroidism and ophthalmopathy. Per the germline V gene, CDR1 is MDHEN and CDR2 is SYDVKM. The CDR3 spans 15 residues. Trimming removed 5 bases from V and 8 bases from J, with 19 bases in between. Amplification yielded TCR beta CDR3 regions, with RNA transcripts as the source. The HTBI primer set served for first-round RT-PCR of the TCR CDR3. A single record per CDR3 protein comes from TCRdb applying MiXCR to the multiplex PCR reads. Of around 490,000 distinct CDR3 sequences in the sample, 15% to 20% are singletons; the top ten hold 45% to 50%.

The receptor's source is a man aged 35-49 years with Graves' ophthalmopathy. The chain carries TRBV28 and TRBJ2-1; D unresolved. The sequenced sample was blood. CDR3 region: CASSPISETAYEQFF. In DNA form, the CDR3 reads TGTGCCAGCAGTCCTATTTCCGAAACCGCATATGAGCAGTTCTTC.